Listed here are 22 T cell receptor beta chains from one sample, sequenced in a study of blood T cell repertoires in COVID-19. Libraries were prepared by immunoSEQ multiplex PCR; TCRdb keeps only in-frame clonotypes and omits some of them. Here the sample spans 200,000 to 250,000 clones, roughly 84% being singletons. Sample: peripheral blood. The receptors were gathered from a woman aged 80 or over with acute or convalescent COVID-19.

The rearrangement joins TRBV7-2 to TRBJ2-1, with 13 bases aligning to TRBD2. V trimming: 4 bases; J trimming: 3 bases; junction bases outside the gene matches: 3. The germline gives CDR1 SGHTA, CDR2 FQGNSA. CDR3 length: 16 amino acids. The CDR3 spells CASSSRLAGGYNEQFF. CDR3 bases: TGTGCCAGCAGCTCAAGACTAGCGGGGGGCTACAATGAGCAGTTCTTC.

V and J are TRBV5-1 and TRBJ2-2; D call uncertain. From germline, CDR1 is SGHRS and CDR2 YFSETQ. The CDR3 loop spans 17 amino acids. V was trimmed by 2 bases and J by 0 bases, leaving 14 bases between them. The CDR3 DNA reads as TGCGCCAGCAGCTTCGTACAGTATAACGCGAACACCGGGGAGCTGTTTTTT. Its translation: CASSFVQYNANTGELFF.

This sequence joins TRBV3-1 (or the pseudogene TRBV3-2) and TRBJ1-3, with 7 bases that match TRBD1. The CDR3 loop spans 15 amino acids. The ends lost 2 bases at V and 4 bases at J; junction bases unmatched: 5. Germline V gene data show CDR1 as LGHDT and CDR2 as YNNKEL (reference sequence). The CDR3 sequence is CASSQTGDAGNTIYF. In DNA form, the CDR3 reads TGTGCCAGCAGCCAAACAGGGGACGCGGGAAACACCATATATTTT.

The genes are TRBV7-2 and TRBJ2-3; 7 bases match TRBD2. Trimming at V came to 5 bases and at J to 3 bases, leaving 11 bases not matched to a gene. Germline lookup yields CDR1 SGHTA and CDR2 FQGNSA. This CDR3 is 16 amino acids long. The DNA of the CDR3 is TGTGCCAGCAGCCTCCGGGACTACTTTTATACAGATACGCAGTATTTT. It yields the protein CASSLRDYFYTDTQYF.

The J gene is TRBJ1-2, the V gene TRBV4-1; D is unresolved. Trimming removed 6 bases at V and 8 bases at J, with 16 bases between. The CDR3 totals 13 residues. CDR1 and CDR2 (germline): MGHRA, YSYEKL. CDR3 sequence (DNA): TGCGCCAGCAGTCTTACAGCTCACGGAGGCTACACCTTC. Protein sequence: CASSLTAHGGYTF.

This chain uses TRBV27 with TRBJ2-7; TRBD1 agrees at 7 bases. This CDR3 comprises 13 residues. V was pared by 5 bases and J by 4 bases, with 5 bases of the junction left unmatched. Germline lookup yields CDR1 MNHEY and CDR2 SMNVEV (reference sequence). This chain's CDR3 is CASSIQGRYEQYF. The CDR3 DNA reads as TGTGCCAGCAGTATACAGGGGCGATACGAGCAGTACTTC.

The V call is TRBV2, the J call TRBJ1-1; a weak D match, TRBD1 (5 bases). The V gene lost 11 bases and the J gene lost 6 bases, with 16 bases spanning the gap. In germline, CDR1 is SNHLY, CDR2 FYNNEI. CDR3 length equals 12 residues. CDR3 DNA sequence: TGTGCCGCCCGGCGGGGGGTCGCTGAAGCTTTCTTT. It specifies CAARRGVAEAFF.

The chain employs TRBV28 and TRBJ1-6; 9 bases map to TRBD1. V lost 7 bases, J lost 4 bases, and 8 bases stayed unmatched. The germline V gene encodes CDR1 MDHEN and CDR2 SYDVKM. CDR3 length: 16 amino acids. The CDR3 DNA follows: TGTGCCAGCACCGCGACCGGGACAGGGTATAATTCACCCCTCCACTTT. Translated, it gives CASTATGTGYNSPLHF.

The genes are TRBV4-3 and TRBJ1-3; D gene uncertain. V was clipped by 1 base and J by 3 bases, with 4 bases between them. This CDR3 has 13 amino acids. Germline V CDR1 and CDR2: LGHNA, YSLEER. As DNA, the CDR3 is TGCGCCAGCAGCCAAGTAATTGGAAACACCATATATTTT. Its translation is CASSQVIGNTIYF.

The V gene is TRBV5-1, the J gene TRBJ2-1; 8 bases match TRBD2. The V gene's germline CDR1 is SGHRS and CDR2 YFSETQ. The CDR3 loop spans 15 amino acids. V dropped 2 bases and J dropped 4; count of bases not matched to a gene: 5. The CDR3 bases are TGCGCCAGCAGCTTAGCGGGGGCTGAGTACAATGAGCAGTTCTTC. Its protein product is CASSLAGAEYNEQFF.

This chain uses TRBV5-6 with TRBJ2-1; a weak D match, TRBD2 (6 bases). The length of the CDR3 is 16 residues. CDR1 is SGHDT, CDR2 YYEEEE, per germline. V gave up 3 bases and J gave up 4 bases, with 17 bases separating them. The CDR3 sequence: CASSSLGGASYNEQFF. As DNA, the CDR3 is TGTGCCAGCAGCTCACTTGGCGGGGCCTCTTACAATGAGCAGTTCTTC.

The rearrangement links TRBV30 to TRBJ1-5, with 8 bases identical to TRBD1. From germline, CDR1 is GTSNPN and CDR2 SVGIG (reference sequence). The CDR3 contains 15 residues. J gave up 3 bases and V 3 bases, and 7 bases lay outside the gene matches. The CDR3 is CAWSVGQGANQPQHF. The CDR3 DNA reads TGTGCCTGGAGCGTTGGACAGGGTGCCAATCAGCCCCAGCATTTT.

This chain connects TRBV28 to TRBJ1-2; D call uncertain. The CDR3 is 14 residues long. With 8 bases removed from V and 1 base from J, the gap between germline ends came to 14 bases. Germline loops: CDR1 MDHEN, CDR2 SYDVKM. The CDR3 reads CASRPPGINYGYTF. DNA for the CDR3: TGTGCCAGCCGCCCCCCGGGAATTAACTATGGCTACACCTTC.

This chain uses TRBV3-1 (or the pseudogene TRBV3-2) with TRBJ1-2; 7 bases fit TRBD1. With 4 bases clipped from V and 2 bases from J, the junction kept 10 bases outside the gene matches. Germline lookup yields CDR1 LGHDT and CDR2 YNNKEL (reference sequence). This CDR3 is 16 amino acids long. In DNA form, the CDR3 reads TGTGCCAGCAGCCGGCACCAGCGACAGGGCAACTATGGCTACACCTTC. It translates to CASSRHQRQGNYGYTF.

This clone has a handful of counts. V usage is TRBV21-1 and J usage is TRBJ2-1; TRBD1 is taken as the D call from the table, unchecked against the DNA. TRBV21-1 is labeled a pseudogene. The CDR3 spans 15 residues. The DNA for the CDR3 is TGTGCCAGCAGCGTCCGGGACAGGACAGACAATGAGCAGTTCTTC. Amino acids: CASSVRDRTDNEQFF.

The chain recombines TRBV2 with TRBJ1-5, with no clear D. V lost 4 bases to trimming and J lost 2 bases, with 12 bases between them. Germline values: CDR1 SNHLY, CDR2 FYNNEI. CDR3 size: 15 residues. The CDR3 here is CASSVATGGNQPQHF. CDR3 sequence (DNA): TGTGCCAGCAGTGTAGCAACGGGTGGCAATCAGCCCCAGCATTTT.

V usage is TRBV4-1 and J usage is TRBJ1-2, with 9 bases identical to TRBD1. CDR1 is MGHRA, CDR2 YSYEKL, per germline. CDR3 length equals 17 residues. Germline trimming cut 2 bases from V and 2 bases from J; bases unmatched to any gene: 9. CDR3 nucleotide sequence: TGCGCCAGCAGCCAATCCGGGACAGGGCAAATCAACTATGGCTACACCTTC. Translated, it gives CASSQSGTGQINYGYTF.

The chain is built from TRBV4-2 and TRBJ2-1; 12 positions match TRBD2. V lost 3 bases to trimming and J lost 4 bases; unmatched junction nucleotides: 4. There are 16 residues in the CDR3. Germline CDR1 reads LGHNA; CDR2 reads YNFKEQ. The CDR3 spells CASSQSSGGAYNEQFF. CDR3 nucleotide sequence: TGTGCCAGCAGCCAGTCTAGCGGGGGGGCGTACAATGAGCAGTTCTTC.

V is TRBV30 and J is TRBJ2-3, with D perhaps TRBD2 (6 bases). Trimming pared 5 bases from V and 4 bases from J, leaving 16 bases between. The germline V gene has CDR1 GTSNPN and CDR2 SVGIG (reference sequence). CDR3 size: 14 residues. DNA for the CDR3: TGTGCCTGGGCGGGATTATGGGGAGCAGATACGCAGTATTTT. It specifies CAWAGLWGADTQYF.

The chain has TRBV7-3 and TRBJ1-1; D is uncertain. This CDR3 contains 13 residues. Germline V gene sequence: CDR1 SGHTA, CDR2 FQGTGA. The V end lost 2 bases, the J end lost 1 base, and 5 bases lay between the germline ends. The CDR3 sequence is CASSLSGNTEAFF. The CDR3 nucleotides read TGTGCCAGCAGCTTATCAGGGAACACTGAAGCTTTCTTT.

The CDR3 nucleotides are TGTGCCAGCAGTAAAGGGGGGGAAGGGAAGAATGGCTACACCTTC. It codes for CASSKGGEGKNGYTF. The rearrangement links TRBV2 to TRBJ1-2; maybe TRBD1 (6 bases). The V end was cut by 5 bases, the J end by 6 bases, with 19 bases between. Germline V gene sequence: CDR1 SNHLY, CDR2 FYNNEI. The CDR3 consists of 15 residues. The complete variable domain, with remaining parts taken from reference TRBV2 and TRBJ1-2, reads EPEVTQTPSHQVTQMGQEVILRCVPISNHLYFYWYRQILGQKVEFLVSFYNNEISEKSEIFDDQFSVERPDGSNFTLKIRSTKLEDSAMYFCASSKGGEGKNGYTFGSGTRLTVV.

V gene TRBV29-1 combines with J gene TRBJ1-3; 12 bases agree with TRBD1. Germline V gene data show CDR1 as SQVTM and CDR2 as ANQGSEA. After removal of 7 bases from V and 4 bases from J, the junction contained 2 bases not matched to a gene. CDR3 length: 13 amino acids. CDR3: CSGGQGAGNTIYF. Here the CDR3 DNA reads TGCAGCGGGGGACAGGGGGCAGGAAACACCATATATTTT.